These 29 T cell receptor beta chains share one sample of origin, sequenced in a study of T cell changes during pregnancy in multiple sclerosis. Only in-frame clones appear in the TCRdb table, and some are missing; sequencing was by immunoSEQ multiplex PCR. The sample carries roughly 61,000 clones, roughly 94% recorded once. This material consisted of CD8+ T cells from peripheral blood mononuclear cells, taken after pregnancy. All receptors come from a female donor with multiple sclerosis, enrolled in a pregnancy study.

The rearrangement joins TRBV6-4 to TRBJ2-1, with D unclear. V lost 3 bases, J lost 7 bases, and 13 bases lay in between. This CDR3 region has 14 residues. Germline CDR1 reads MRHNA; CDR2 reads SNTAGT. The CDR3 loop reads CASSEGNAGNEQFF. The CDR3 coding sequence is TGTGCCAGCAGTGAAGGCAATGCAGGAAATGAGCAGTTCTTC.

The gene calls are TRBV7-9 and TRBJ1-2; 11 bases map to TRBD1. Germline CDR1 SEHNR, CDR2 FQNEAQ (reference sequence). Germline trimming cut 2 bases from V and 2 bases from J; bases unmatched to any gene: 4. The CDR3 has 16 residues. The CDR3 region is CASSLSGQGANYGYTF. The DNA for the CDR3 is TGTGCCAGCAGCTTATCCGGACAGGGGGCCAACTATGGCTACACCTTC.

The rearrangement uses TRBV6-5 and TRBJ2-2, with D uncertain. Per the germline V gene, CDR1 is MNHEY and CDR2 is SVGAGI. The V gene lost 2 bases and the J gene lost 7 bases, with 17 bases spanning the gap. This CDR3 region has 16 residues. The CDR3 region has the DNA TGTGCCAGCAGTTACGCAGTAGCCGTCCCTGGCGGGGAGCTGTTTTTT. The encoded protein is CASSYAVAVPGGELFF.

The chain employs TRBV10-3 and TRBJ2-7; possibly TRBD2 for D (6 bases). The V and J ends lost 6 bases and 0 bases respectively, with 9 bases between them. This CDR3 is built from 13 residues. Germline V gene sequence: CDR1 ENHRY, CDR2 SYGVKD. The CDR3 spells CAISGGDSYEQYF. CDR3 nucleotides: TGTGCCATCAGCGGCGGGGACTCCTACGAGCAGTACTTC.

The chain employs TRBV5-1 and TRBJ2-3, with D perhaps matching TRBD1 (6 bases). There are 13 residues in the CDR3. Looked up from germline, CDR1 is SGHRS and CDR2 is YFSETQ. Trimming cost V 5 bases and J 6 bases, with 13 bases left between them. The CDR3 DNA reads as TGCGCCAGCAGTTGGACAGTAGAGGATACGCAGTATTTT. Protein sequence: CASSWTVEDTQYF.

This chain connects TRBV4-1 to TRBJ2-3; D perhaps matches TRBD2 (6 bases). Germline CDR1 reads MGHRA; CDR2 reads YSYEKL. This CDR3 has 15 residues. Deletions cut 0 bases from V and 4 bases from J, with 11 bases between. The CDR3 protein is CASSQESLASDTQYF. The CDR3, as DNA: TGCGCCAGCAGCCAAGAGTCCCTAGCGTCAGATACGCAGTATTTT.

The chain joins TRBV19 to TRBJ1-1; no firm D call. The CDR3 runs 15 residues. CDR1 is LNHDA, CDR2 SQIVND, per germline (reference sequence). The germline V and J ends were trimmed by 7 bases and 3 bases, with 18 bases remaining between them. The chain's CDR3 is CASTRRGRRDTEAFF. DNA of the CDR3: TGTGCCAGTACGCGGAGAGGGCGTAGGGACACTGAAGCTTTCTTT.

The chain combines TRBV5-4 with TRBJ1-1, with 8 bases identical to TRBD1. CDR1 is SGHNT and CDR2 is YYREEE in the germline V gene (reference sequence). The CDR3 length is 16 residues. The V gene end was trimmed by 0 bases and the J gene end by 4 bases; junction bases not matched to a gene: 8. CDR3 residues: CASSLGGQGAFTEAFF. As DNA, the CDR3 is TGTGCCAGCAGCTTGGGTGGTCAGGGGGCGTTCACTGAAGCTTTCTTT. Combining the CDR3 with reference TRBV5-4 and TRBJ1-1 gives the whole variable domain ETGVTQSPTHLIKTRGQQVTLRCSSQSGHNTVSWYQQALGQGPQFIFQYYREEENGRGNFPPRFSGLQFPNYSSELNVNALELDDSALYLCASSLGGQGAFTEAFFGQGTRLTVV.

This chain joins TRBV30 and TRBJ2-1; D perhaps matches TRBD1 (5 bases). The CDR3 extends over 13 amino acids. V was clipped by 5 bases and J by 0 bases, with 8 bases between them. Germline-derived CDR1 and CDR2 are GTSNPN and SVGIG (reference sequence). CDR3 bases: TGTGCCTGGTTACAGGACTCCTACAATGAGCAGTTCTTC. Its protein product is CAWLQDSYNEQFF.

V usage is TRBV30 and J usage is TRBJ2-7; a weak D match, TRBD2 (6 bases). Trimming removed 3 bases from V and 6 bases from J, with 12 bases in between. This CDR3 is built from 12 residues. The germline V gene has CDR1 GTSNPN and CDR2 SVGIG (reference sequence). In DNA form, the CDR3 reads TGTGCCTGGAGCGGGAGAACCTCCGAGCAGTACTTC. Translated, it gives CAWSGRTSEQYF.

The chain couples TRBV5-1 to TRBJ2-1, with D perhaps matching TRBD2 (5 bases). V dropped 7 bases and J dropped 1 base, with 15 bases sitting between them. From germline, CDR1 is SGHRS and CDR2 YFSETQ. This CDR3 has 15 amino acids. CDR3 protein: CASGPLGSSYNEQFF. In DNA, the CDR3 is TGCGCCAGCGGCCCCTTGGGGAGTTCCTACAATGAGCAGTTCTTC.

J is TRBJ1-1 and V is TRBV7-6; D is perhaps TRBD1 (6 bases). With 2 bases removed from V and 4 bases from J, the gap between germline ends came to 14 bases. In germline, CDR1 is SGHVS, CDR2 FNYEAQ. This CDR3 is built from 15 residues. DNA of the CDR3: TGTGCCAGCAGCTTAACGGGTACAGGGAGCACTGAAGCTTTCTTT. It is translated as CASSLTGTGSTEAFF.

The chain links TRBV7-9 to TRBJ2-1, with D perhaps TRBD2 (6 bases). The CDR3 spans 16 residues. The V gene lost 5 bases and the J gene lost 7 bases, with 21 bases spanning the gap. CDR1 and CDR2 from the germline V gene are SEHNR and FQNEAQ (reference sequence). CDR3 in DNA: TGTGCCAGCAGCCCGCGGAAGGGCGGGAAGTTTAATGAGCAGTTCTTC. It translates to CASSPRKGGKFNEQFF.

The rearrangement uses TRBV27 and TRBJ2-2; D not resolved. Germline CDR1 and CDR2: MNHEY and SMNVEV (reference sequence). The CDR3 has 13 residues. V shed 2 bases and J shed 7 bases, with 8 bases lying between them. The CDR3 spells CASSLGSGGELFF. CDR3 DNA: TGTGCCAGCAGTTTAGGTTCAGGCGGGGAGCTGTTTTTT.

The chain is built from TRBV19 and TRBJ2-1, with no clear D. The CDR3 totals 15 residues. Germline values: CDR1 LNHDA, CDR2 SQIVND (reference sequence). V lost 8 bases and J lost 0, with 14 bases in between. The CDR3 is CASRKYPSSYNEQFF. The DNA of the CDR3 is TGTGCCAGTCGAAAATACCCCAGCTCCTACAATGAGCAGTTCTTC.

The V call is TRBV6-6, the J call TRBJ1-4, with D unclear. The CDR3 sequence is 13 residues long. V lost 8 bases, J lost 4 bases, and 11 bases lay in between. Germline CDR1 and CDR2: MNHNY and SVGAGI (reference sequence). The CDR3 DNA reads as TGTGCCAGCCTTTCCGCGGGTAATGAAAAACTGTTTTTT. It translates to CASLSAGNEKLFF.

J is TRBJ1-2 and V is TRBV18, with D perhaps matching TRBD1 (5 bases). This CDR3 has 13 amino acids. The ends were cut back, 6 bases at V and 1 base at J, with 9 bases in the middle. The germline V gene encodes CDR1 KGHSH and CDR2 LQKENI. The CDR3 region has the DNA TGTGCCAGCTCCCAGGGTCTTAACTATGGCTACACCTTC. Amino acids: CASSQGLNYGYTF.

CDR3 DNA sequence: TGTGCCAGCAGCTTTTGGCAGTATTACAATGAGCAGTTCTTC. It codes for CASSFWQYYNEQFF. The chain links TRBV5-5 to TRBJ2-1; D remains unclear. This CDR3 region has 14 residues. V was trimmed by 2 bases and J by 4 bases, leaving 10 bases between them. In germline, CDR1 is SGHKS, CDR2 YYEKEE (reference sequence). The whole variable domain, filled in from reference TRBV5-5 and TRBJ2-1, reads DAGVTQSPTHLIKTRGQQVTLRCSPISGHKSVSWYQQVLGQGPQFIFQYYEKEERGRGNFPDRFSARQFPNYSSELNVNALLLGDSALYLCASSFWQYYNEQFFGPGTRLTVL.

Only one count was recorded for this clone. The chain employs TRBV14 and TRBJ2-1; 10 positions agree with TRBD1. V lost 4 bases, J lost 4 bases, and 10 bases stayed unmatched. From germline, CDR1 is SGHDN and CDR2 FVKESK. The CDR3 is 17 residues long. CDR3 nucleotide sequence: TGTGCCAGCAGCCCACTAGCCGGGACAGGGGAATACAATGAGCAGTTCTTC. It translates to CASSPLAGTGEYNEQFF.

The CDR3 DNA sequence: TGCGCCAGCAGCTTGGCCGGGCAGGGGTCCTACGAGCAGTACTTC. It translates to CASSLAGQGSYEQYF. V and J are TRBV5-1 and TRBJ2-7; maybe TRBD1 (6 bases). This CDR3 contains 15 residues. V was cut by 0 bases and J by 1 base, with 11 bases left in between. Germline CDR1 and CDR2: SGHRS and YFSETQ.

The chain carries TRBV5-1 and TRBJ2-4, with 7 bases matching TRBD1. CDR3 size: 16 residues. V was pared by 4 bases and J by 0 bases, with 7 bases of the junction left unmatched. CDR1 is SGHRS, CDR2 YFSETQ, per germline. The CDR3 is CASSPTGALAKNIQYF. Here the CDR3 DNA reads TGCGCCAGCAGCCCAACAGGGGCGCTAGCCAAAAACATTCAGTACTTC.

V usage is TRBV9 and J usage is TRBJ2-2; 12 bases line up with TRBD1. This CDR3 is 15 amino acids long. CDR1 and CDR2 from the germline V gene are SGDLS and YYNGEE. With V trimmed by 5 bases and J by 5 bases, 4 bases remained unmatched. The CDR3 sequence: CASRGTGGRTGELFF. As DNA, the CDR3 is TGTGCCAGCAGGGGGACAGGGGGCAGAACCGGGGAGCTGTTTTTT.

The rearrangement uses TRBV2 and TRBJ2-7; D is possibly TRBD2 (6 bases). The CDR3 sequence is 14 residues long. Germline CDR1 reads SNHLY; CDR2 reads FYNNEI. V was shortened by 5 bases and J by 7 bases, with 18 bases between the two germline ends. CDR3 sequence reads: CASSLPGLSEEQYF. In DNA, the CDR3 is TGTGCCAGCAGTCTCCCGGGACTCTCCGAAGAGCAGTACTTC.

This clone was counted once. The chain carries TRBV4-3 and TRBJ2-1, with 7 bases that match TRBD2. The CDR3 length is 16 residues. V lost 0 bases to trimming and J lost 0 bases; unmatched junction nucleotides: 2. Looked up from germline, CDR1 is LGHNA and CDR2 is YSLEER. In DNA form, the CDR3 reads TGCGCCAGCAGCCAAGAAGTAGCGGGCTCCTACAATGAGCAGTTCTTC. Amino acid sequence: CASSQEVAGSYNEQFF.

The chain carries TRBV11-3 and TRBJ2-3; D is possibly TRBD2 (6 bases). The CDR3 is made up of 12 amino acids. CDR1 SGHNT and CDR2 YENEEA come from the germline V gene. V gave up 8 bases and J gave up 6 bases, with 12 bases separating them. The CDR3 DNA reads as TGTGCCAGCTCCGGGGCGGGGGATACGCAGTATTTT. Residues: CASSGAGDTQYF.

The V call is TRBV7-9, the J call TRBJ2-7; 11 bases are a match to TRBD1. The CDR3 loop spans 15 amino acids. V shed 7 bases, J shed 4 bases, and the junction held 9 bases outside the gene matches. Per germline, CDR1 SEHNR and CDR2 FQNEAQ (reference sequence). The CDR3 protein is CASMKRGTGGYEQYF. Here the CDR3 DNA reads TGTGCCAGCATGAAGAGGGGGACAGGGGGATACGAGCAGTACTTC.

The chain links TRBV6-1 to TRBJ2-7; 7 nucleotides match TRBD1. This CDR3 spans 13 amino acids. CDR1 and CDR2 from the germline V gene are MNHNS and SASEGT. Trimming took 11 bases from V and 4 from J; bases not matched to a gene: 11. The CDR3: CACSGTVAYEQYF. For the CDR3, the DNA is TGTGCCTGTTCCGGGACAGTGGCATACGAGCAGTACTTC.

The rearrangement joins TRBV11-3 to TRBJ2-3, with D hard to call. Germline CDR1 reads SGHNT; CDR2 reads YENEEA. The CDR3 sequence is 13 residues long. V was trimmed by 5 bases and J by 4 bases, leaving 10 bases between them. CDR3 coding DNA: TGTGCCAGCAGCCCAAGAGGTTCAGATACGCAGTATTTT. Translating it yields CASSPRGSDTQYF. Filled out from reference TRBV11-3 and TRBJ2-3, the complete variable domain reads EAGVVQSPRYKIIEKKQPVAFWCNPISGHNTLYWYLQNLGQGPELLIRYENEEAVDDSQLPKDRFSAERLKGVDSTLKIQPAELGDSAVYLCASSPRGSDTQYFGPGTRLTVL.

The chain links TRBV4-1 to TRBJ2-1; TRBD2 might be the D (6 bases). The V end was cut by 0 bases, the J end by 4 bases, with 16 bases between. CDR3 length: 17 residues. CDR1 is MGHRA and CDR2 is YSYEKL in the germline V gene. As DNA, the CDR3 is TGCGCCAGCAGCCAAGATCCTCCGGGAGTGATTTACAATGAGCAGTTCTTC. It translates to CASSQDPPGVIYNEQFF.